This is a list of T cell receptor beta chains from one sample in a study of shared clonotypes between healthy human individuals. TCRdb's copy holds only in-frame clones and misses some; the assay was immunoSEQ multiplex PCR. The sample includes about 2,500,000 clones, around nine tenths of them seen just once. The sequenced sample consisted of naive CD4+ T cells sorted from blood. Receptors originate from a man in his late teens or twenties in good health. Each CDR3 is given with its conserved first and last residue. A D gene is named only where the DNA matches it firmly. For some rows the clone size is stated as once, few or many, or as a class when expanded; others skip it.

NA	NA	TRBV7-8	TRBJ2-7	CASSFTDSYEQYF	TGTGCCAGCAGCTTTACCGATTCCTACGAGCAGTACTTC
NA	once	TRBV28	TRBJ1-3	CASSQRGAGNTIYF	TGTGCCAGCAGCCAACGGGGGGCTGGAAACACCATATATTTT
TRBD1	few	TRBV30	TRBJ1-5	CAWSPGTVGNQPQHF	TGTGCCTGGAGCCCCGGGACAGTAGGCAATCAGCCCCAGCATTTT
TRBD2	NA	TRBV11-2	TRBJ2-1	CASSSYGGGDWYEQFF	TGTGCCAGCAGCTCATATGGGGGGGGTGATTGGTATGAGCAGTTCTTC
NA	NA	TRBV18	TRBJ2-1	CASSPGAPNNEQFF	TGTGCCAGCTCACCAGGGGCCCCAAACAATGAGCAGTTCTTC
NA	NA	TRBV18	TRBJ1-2	CASSPLRGNYGYTF	TGTGCCAGCTCACCCCTAAGGGGAAACTATGGCTACACCTTC
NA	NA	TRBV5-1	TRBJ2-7	CASSLGTGLEQYF	TGCGCCAGCAGCTTGGGTACAGGGCTCGAGCAGTACTTC
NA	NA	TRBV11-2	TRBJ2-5	CASSGWGGWTQYF	TGTGCCAGCAGCGGGTGGGGAGGATGGACCCAGTACTTC
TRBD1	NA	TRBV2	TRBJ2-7	CASSKGQGVFEQYF	TGTGCCAGCAGTAAGGGACAGGGGGTCTTCGAGCAGTACTTC
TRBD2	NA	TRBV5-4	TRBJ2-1	CASNRGGSYNEQFF	TGTGCCAGCAATCGGGGGGGGTCCTACAATGAGCAGTTCTTC
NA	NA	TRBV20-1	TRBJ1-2	CSTSRDYGYTF	TGCAGTACTTCGCGGGACTATGGCTACACCTTC